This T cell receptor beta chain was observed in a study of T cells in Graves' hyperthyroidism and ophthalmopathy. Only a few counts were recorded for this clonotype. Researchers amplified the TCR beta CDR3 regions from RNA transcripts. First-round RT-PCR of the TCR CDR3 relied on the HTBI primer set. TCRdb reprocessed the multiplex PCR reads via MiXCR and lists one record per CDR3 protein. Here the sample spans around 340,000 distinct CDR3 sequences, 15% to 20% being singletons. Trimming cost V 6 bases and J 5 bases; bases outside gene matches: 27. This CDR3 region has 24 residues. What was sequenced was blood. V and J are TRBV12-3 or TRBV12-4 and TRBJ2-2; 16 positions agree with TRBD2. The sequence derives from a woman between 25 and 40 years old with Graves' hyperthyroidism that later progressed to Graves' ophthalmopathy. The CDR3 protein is CASSHVGGSPGLAGGPSRTGELFF. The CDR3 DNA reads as TGTGCCAGCAGCCATGTGGGGGGGTCCCCGGGACTAGCGGGAGGGCCCTCGAGAACCGGGGAGCTGTTTTTT.